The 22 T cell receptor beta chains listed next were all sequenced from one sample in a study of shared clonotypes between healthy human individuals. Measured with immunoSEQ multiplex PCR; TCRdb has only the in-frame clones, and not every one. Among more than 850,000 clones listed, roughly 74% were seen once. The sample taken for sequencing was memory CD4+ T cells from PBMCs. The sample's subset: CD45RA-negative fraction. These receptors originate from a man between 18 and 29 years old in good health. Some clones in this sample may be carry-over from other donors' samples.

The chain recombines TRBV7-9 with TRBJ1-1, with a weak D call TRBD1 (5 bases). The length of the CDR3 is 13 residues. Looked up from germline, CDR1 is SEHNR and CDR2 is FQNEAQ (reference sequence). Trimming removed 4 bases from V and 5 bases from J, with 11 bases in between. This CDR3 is CASSSYGGTEAFF. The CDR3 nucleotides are TGTGCCAGCAGCTCCTACGGGGGAACTGAAGCTTTCTTT.

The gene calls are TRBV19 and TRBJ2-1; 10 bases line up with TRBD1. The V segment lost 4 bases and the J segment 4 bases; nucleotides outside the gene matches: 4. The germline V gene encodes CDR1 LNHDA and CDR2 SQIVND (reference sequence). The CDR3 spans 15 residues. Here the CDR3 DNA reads TGTGCCAGTAGTAGACAGGGGGCATATTACAATGAGCAGTTCTTC. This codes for CASSRQGAYYNEQFF.

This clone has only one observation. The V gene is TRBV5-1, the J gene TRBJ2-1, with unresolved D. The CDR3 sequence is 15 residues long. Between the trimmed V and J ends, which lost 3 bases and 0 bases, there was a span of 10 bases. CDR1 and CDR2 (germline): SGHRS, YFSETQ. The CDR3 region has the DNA TGCGCCAGCAGCTGGACCCTGGGCTCCTACAATGAGCAGTTCTTC. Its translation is CASSWTLGSYNEQFF. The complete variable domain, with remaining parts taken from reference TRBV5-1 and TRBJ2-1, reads KAGVTQTPRYLIKTRGQQVTLSCSPISGHRSVSWYQQTPGQGLQFLFEYFSETQRNKGNFPGRFSGRQFSNSRSEMNVSTLELGDSALYLCASSWTLGSYNEQFFGPGTRLTVL.

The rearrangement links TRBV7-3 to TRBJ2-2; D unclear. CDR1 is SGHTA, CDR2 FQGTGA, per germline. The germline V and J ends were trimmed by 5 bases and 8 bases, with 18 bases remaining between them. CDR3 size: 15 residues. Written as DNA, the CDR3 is TGTGCCAGCAGCCCTAGTAGGGATTCCCATGGGGAGCTGTTTTTT. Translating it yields CASSPSRDSHGELFF.

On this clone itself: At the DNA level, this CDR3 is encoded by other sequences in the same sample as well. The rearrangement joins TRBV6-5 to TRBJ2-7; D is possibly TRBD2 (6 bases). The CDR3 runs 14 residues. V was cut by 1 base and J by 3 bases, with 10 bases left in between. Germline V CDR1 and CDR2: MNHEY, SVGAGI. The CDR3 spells CASSYFGGNYEQYF. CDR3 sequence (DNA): TGTGCCAGCAGTTACTTTGGGGGGAACTACGAGCAGTACTTC.

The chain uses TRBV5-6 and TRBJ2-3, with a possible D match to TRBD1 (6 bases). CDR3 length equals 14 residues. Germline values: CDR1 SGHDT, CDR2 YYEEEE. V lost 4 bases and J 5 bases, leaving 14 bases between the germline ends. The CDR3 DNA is TGTGCCAGCAGCCAGGGGCCTCCGGGAGATACGCAGTATTTT. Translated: CASSQGPPGDTQYF.

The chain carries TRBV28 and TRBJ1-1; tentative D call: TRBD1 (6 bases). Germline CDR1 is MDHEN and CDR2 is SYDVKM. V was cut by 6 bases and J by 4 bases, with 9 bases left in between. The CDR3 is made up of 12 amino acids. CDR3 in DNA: TGTGCCAGCAGGAGGACAGCCACTGAAGCTTTCTTT. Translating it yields CASRRTATEAFF.

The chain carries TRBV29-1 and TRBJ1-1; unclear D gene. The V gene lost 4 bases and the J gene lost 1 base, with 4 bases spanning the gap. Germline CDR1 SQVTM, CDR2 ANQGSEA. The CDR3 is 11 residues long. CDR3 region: CSVGPNTEAFF. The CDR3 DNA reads TGCAGCGTTGGACCGAACACTGAAGCTTTCTTT.

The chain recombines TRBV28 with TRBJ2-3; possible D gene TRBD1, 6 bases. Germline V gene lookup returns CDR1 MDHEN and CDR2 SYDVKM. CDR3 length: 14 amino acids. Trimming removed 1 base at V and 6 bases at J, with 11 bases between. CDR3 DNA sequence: TGTGCCAGCAGTTTATTCTCGAGGGGGGATACGCAGTATTTT. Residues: CASSLFSRGDTQYF.

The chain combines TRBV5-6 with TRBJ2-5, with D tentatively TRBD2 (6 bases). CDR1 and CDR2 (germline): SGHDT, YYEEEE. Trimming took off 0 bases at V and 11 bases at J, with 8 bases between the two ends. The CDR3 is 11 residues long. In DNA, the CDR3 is TGTGCCAGCAGCTTGGCGGGAGAGCAGTACTTC. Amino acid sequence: CASSLAGEQYF.

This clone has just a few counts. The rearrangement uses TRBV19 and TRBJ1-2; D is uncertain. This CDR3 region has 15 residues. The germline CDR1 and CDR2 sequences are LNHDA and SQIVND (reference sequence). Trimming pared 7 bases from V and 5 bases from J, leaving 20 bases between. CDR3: CASTVSGSGDYGYTF. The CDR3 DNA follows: TGTGCCAGTACGGTGTCCGGATCGGGTGATTATGGCTACACCTTC. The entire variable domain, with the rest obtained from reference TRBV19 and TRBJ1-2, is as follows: DGGITQSPKYLFRKEGQNVTLSCEQNLNHDAMYWYRQDPGQGLRLIYYSQIVNDFQKGDIAEGYSVSREKKESFPLTVTSAQKNPTAFYLCASTVSGSGDYGYTFGSGTRLTVV.

The CDR3 bases are TGTGCCAGCAGCTTGGAAGTAGGGGTTGGAAACACCATATATTTT. This codes for CASSLEVGVGNTIYF. The rearrangement uses TRBV5-4 and TRBJ1-3, with D possibly being TRBD1 (5 bases). CDR1 and CDR2 (germline): SGHNT, YYREEE (reference sequence). Trimming pared 0 bases from V and 3 bases from J, leaving 10 bases between. This CDR3 spans 15 amino acids.

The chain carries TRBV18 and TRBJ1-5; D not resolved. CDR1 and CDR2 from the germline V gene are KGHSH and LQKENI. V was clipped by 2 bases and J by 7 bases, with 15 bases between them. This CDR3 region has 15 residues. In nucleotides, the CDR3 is TGTGCCAGCTCACCAGTATCGGGTTCGCTACAGCCCCAGCATTTT. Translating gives CASSPVSGSLQPQHF.

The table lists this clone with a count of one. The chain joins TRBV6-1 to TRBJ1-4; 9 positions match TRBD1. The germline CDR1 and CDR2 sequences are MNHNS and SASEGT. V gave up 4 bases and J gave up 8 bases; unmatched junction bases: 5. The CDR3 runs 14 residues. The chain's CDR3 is CASSGTGVGEKLFF. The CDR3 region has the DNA TGTGCCAGCAGTGGGACAGGGGTCGGCGAAAAACTGTTTTTT.

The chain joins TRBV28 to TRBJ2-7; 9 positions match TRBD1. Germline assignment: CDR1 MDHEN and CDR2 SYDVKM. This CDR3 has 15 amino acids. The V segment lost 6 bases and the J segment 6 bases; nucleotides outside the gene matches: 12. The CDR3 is CASSPLGTGIREQYF. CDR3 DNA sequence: TGTGCCAGCAGCCCTCTTGGGACAGGGATACGCGAGCAGTACTTC.

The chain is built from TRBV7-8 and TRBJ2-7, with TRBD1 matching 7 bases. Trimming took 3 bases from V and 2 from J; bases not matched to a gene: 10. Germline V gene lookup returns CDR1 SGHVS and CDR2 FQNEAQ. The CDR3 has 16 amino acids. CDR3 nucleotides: TGTGCCAGCAGCTTGGATCAGAGACAGGGCCCCTACGAGCAGTACTTC. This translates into CASSLDQRQGPYEQYF.

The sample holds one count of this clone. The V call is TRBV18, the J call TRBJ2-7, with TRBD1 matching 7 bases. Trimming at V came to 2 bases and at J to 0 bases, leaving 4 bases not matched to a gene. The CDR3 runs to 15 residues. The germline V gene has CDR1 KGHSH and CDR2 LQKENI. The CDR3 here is CASSPTGTDSYEQYF. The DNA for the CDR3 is TGTGCCAGCTCACCAACCGGGACAGACTCCTACGAGCAGTACTTC.

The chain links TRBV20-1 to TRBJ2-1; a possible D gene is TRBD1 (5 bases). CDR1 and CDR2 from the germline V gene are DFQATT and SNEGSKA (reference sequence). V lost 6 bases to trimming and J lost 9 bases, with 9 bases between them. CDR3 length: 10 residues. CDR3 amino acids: CSARQGEQFF. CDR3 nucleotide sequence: TGCAGTGCCCGCCAGGGTGAGCAGTTCTTC.

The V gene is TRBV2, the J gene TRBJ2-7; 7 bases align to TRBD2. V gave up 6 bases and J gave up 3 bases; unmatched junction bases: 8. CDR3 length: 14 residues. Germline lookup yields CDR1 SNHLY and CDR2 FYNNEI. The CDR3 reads CASRPGVAGYEQYF. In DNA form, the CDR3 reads TGTGCCAGCAGACCCGGGGTAGCGGGCTACGAGCAGTACTTC.

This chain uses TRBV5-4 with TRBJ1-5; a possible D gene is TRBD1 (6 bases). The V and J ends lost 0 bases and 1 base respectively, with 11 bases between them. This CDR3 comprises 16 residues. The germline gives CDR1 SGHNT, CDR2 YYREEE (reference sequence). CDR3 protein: CASSLGGGASNQPQHF. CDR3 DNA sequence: TGTGCCAGCAGCTTGGGTGGGGGGGCGAGCAATCAGCCCCAGCATTTT.

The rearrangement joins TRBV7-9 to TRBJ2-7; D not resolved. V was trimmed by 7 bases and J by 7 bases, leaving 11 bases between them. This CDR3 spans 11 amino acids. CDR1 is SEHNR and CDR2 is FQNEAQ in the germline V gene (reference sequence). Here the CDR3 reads CASTSGGEQYF. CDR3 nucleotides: TGTGCCAGCACCTCAGGCGGAGAGCAGTACTTC.

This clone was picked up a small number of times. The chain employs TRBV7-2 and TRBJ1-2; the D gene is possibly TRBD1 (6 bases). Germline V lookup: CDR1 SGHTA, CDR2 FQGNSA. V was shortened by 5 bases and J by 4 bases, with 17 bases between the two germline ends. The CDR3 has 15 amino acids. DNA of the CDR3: TGTGCCAGCAGCGCCTCCACAGGGTTGGCCTATGGCTACACCTTC. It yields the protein CASSASTGLAYGYTF.